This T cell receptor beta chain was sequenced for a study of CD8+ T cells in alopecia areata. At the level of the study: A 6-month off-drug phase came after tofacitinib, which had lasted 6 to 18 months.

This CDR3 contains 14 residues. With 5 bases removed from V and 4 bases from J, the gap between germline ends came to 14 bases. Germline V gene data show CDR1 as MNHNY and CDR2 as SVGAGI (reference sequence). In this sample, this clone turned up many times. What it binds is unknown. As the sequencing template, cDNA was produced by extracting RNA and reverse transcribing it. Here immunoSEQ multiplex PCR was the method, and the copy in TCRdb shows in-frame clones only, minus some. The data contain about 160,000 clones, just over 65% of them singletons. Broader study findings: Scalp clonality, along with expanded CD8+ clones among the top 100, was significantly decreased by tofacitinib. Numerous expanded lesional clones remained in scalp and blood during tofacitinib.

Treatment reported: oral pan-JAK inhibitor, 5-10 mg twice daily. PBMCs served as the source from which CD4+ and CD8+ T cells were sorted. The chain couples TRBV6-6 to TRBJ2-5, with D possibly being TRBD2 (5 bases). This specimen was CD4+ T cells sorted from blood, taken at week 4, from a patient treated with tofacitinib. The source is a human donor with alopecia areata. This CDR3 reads CASSLPGGRETQYF. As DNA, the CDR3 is TGTGCCAGCAGTCTACCCGGCGGGCGAGAGACCCAGTACTTC.